These T cell receptor beta chains were read from a single sample in a study of blood T cell repertoires in COVID-19. Repertoires were generated with immunoSEQ multiplex PCR, while TCRdb's copy carries only in-frame clones and drops some. Of about 24,000 clones listed, about nine tenths are singletons. Material: peripheral blood. These receptors all stem from a woman in her 70s with active COVID-19. Each CDR3 is given with its conserved first and last residue. D genes are given only for firm matches. Where a row states a size, it is once, few, many or the class of an expanded clone; other rows omit it.

abundance: .; v_gene: TRBV5-4; j_gene: TRBJ1-1; d_gene: TRBD1; CDR3aa: CASSRGTGLEAFF; CDR3nt: TGTGCCAGCAGCCGGGGGACAGGGCTTGAAGCTTTCTTT
abundance: .; v_gene: TRBV11-3; j_gene: TRBJ1-6; d_gene: .; CDR3aa: CASSRDRESSYNSPLHF; CDR3nt: TGTGCCAGCAGCAGAGACCGGGAGAGCTCCTATAATTCACCCCTCCACTTT
abundance: .; v_gene: TRBV9; j_gene: TRBJ1-1; d_gene: .; CDR3aa: CASSVEVSYTMNTEAFF; CDR3nt: TGTGCCAGCAGCGTAGAGGTCAGTTACACTATGAACACTGAAGCTTTCTTT
abundance: .; v_gene: TRBV5-4; j_gene: TRBJ1-2; d_gene: TRBD1; CDR3aa: CASSSPLRGQGGYTF; CDR3nt: TGTGCCAGCAGCTCCCCACTCAGGGGGCAAGGGGGCTACACCTTC
abundance: .; v_gene: TRBV28; j_gene: TRBJ1-1; d_gene: .; CDR3aa: CATYRQQSAEAFF; CDR3nt: TGTGCCACATACCGACAGCAGAGCGCTGAAGCTTTCTTT
abundance: .; v_gene: TRBV7-9; j_gene: TRBJ1-5; d_gene: TRBD1; CDR3aa: CASSLETGLQPQHF; CDR3nt: TGTGCCAGCAGCTTAGAGACAGGGCTTCAGCCCCAGCATTTT
abundance: .; v_gene: TRBV6-5; j_gene: TRBJ1-6; d_gene: TRBD1; CDR3aa: CASSYGDRGVSPLHF; CDR3nt: TGTGCCAGCAGTTACGGGGACAGGGGTGTGTCACCCCTCCACTTT
abundance: .; v_gene: TRBV28; j_gene: TRBJ2-7; d_gene: TRBD2; CDR3aa: CASSLRLAAYEQYF; CDR3nt: TGTGCCAGCAGTTTAAGACTAGCAGCCTACGAGCAGTACTTC
abundance: .; v_gene: TRBV2; j_gene: TRBJ2-7; d_gene: TRBD1; CDR3aa: CATGQGGSYEQYF; CDR3nt: TGTGCCACGGGACAGGGTGGGTCCTACGAGCAGTACTTC
abundance: .; v_gene: TRBV5-4; j_gene: TRBJ2-5; d_gene: TRBD2; CDR3aa: CASTLRLAGMETQYF; CDR3nt: TGTGCCAGCACCCTTCGACTAGCGGGGATGGAGACCCAGTACTTC
abundance: .; v_gene: TRBV7-9; j_gene: TRBJ2-7; d_gene: .; CDR3aa: CASSPSGPYAEQYF; CDR3nt: TGTGCCAGCAGCCCGAGTGGGCCTTACGCCGAGCAGTACTTC
abundance: .; v_gene: TRBV6-5; j_gene: TRBJ1-5; d_gene: TRBD1; CDR3aa: CASTTGGNQPQHF; CDR3nt: TGTGCCAGCACGACAGGGGGCAATCAGCCCCAGCATTTT
abundance: .; v_gene: TRBV6-1; j_gene: TRBJ2-5; d_gene: .; CDR3aa: CASSEAGKWGGLETQYF; CDR3nt: TGTGCCAGCAGTGAAGCCGGTAAATGGGGGGGCCTGGAGACCCAGTACTTC
abundance: .; v_gene: TRBV3-1/TRBV3-2; j_gene: TRBJ2-3; d_gene: .; CDR3aa: CASSGRTDTQYF; CDR3nt: TGTGCCAGCAGTGGCCGCACAGATACGCAGTATTTT
abundance: .; v_gene: TRBV6-5; j_gene: TRBJ1-5; d_gene: .; CDR3aa: CASSSSPGVVNQPQHF; CDR3nt: TGTGCCAGCAGTTCTTCCCCCGGGGTAGTCAATCAGCCCCAGCATTTT
abundance: .; v_gene: TRBV3-1/TRBV3-2; j_gene: TRBJ1-3; d_gene: .; CDR3aa: CASSRRGSGNTIYF; CDR3nt: TGTGCCAGCAGCCGTCGCGGCTCTGGAAACACCATATATTTT
abundance: few; v_gene: TRBV6-2/TRBV6-3; j_gene: TRBJ1-2; d_gene: .; CDR3aa: CASSLQGGYGYTF; CDR3nt: TGTGCCAGCAGCCTACAGGGCGGCTATGGCTACACCTTC
abundance: once; v_gene: TRBV7-9; j_gene: TRBJ2-1; d_gene: TRBD1; CDR3aa: CASSPGTGPYNEQFF; CDR3nt: TGTGCCAGCAGCCCCGGGACAGGGCCTTACAATGAGCAGTTCTTC
abundance: .; v_gene: TRBV10-3; j_gene: TRBJ2-5; d_gene: .; CDR3aa: CAISESGREETQYF; CDR3nt: TGTGCCATCAGCGAGAGTGGCAGGGAAGAGACCCAGTACTTC
abundance: .; v_gene: TRBV4-2; j_gene: TRBJ1-1; d_gene: .; CDR3aa: CASSPAGRPVTEAFF; CDR3nt: TGTGCCAGCAGCCCCGCCGGCAGGCCGGTGACTGAAGCTTTCTTT
abundance: .; v_gene: TRBV5-1; j_gene: TRBJ2-1; d_gene: TRBD2; CDR3aa: CASSAAGGYNEQFF; CDR3nt: TGCGCCAGCAGCGCAGCGGGGGGTTACAATGAGCAGTTCTTC
abundance: .; v_gene: TRBV12-3/TRBV12-4; j_gene: TRBJ2-3; d_gene: .; CDR3aa: CASSLNSDTQYF; CDR3nt: TGTGCCAGCAGTTTGAACTCAGATACGCAGTATTTT
abundance: .; v_gene: TRBV27; j_gene: TRBJ1-1; d_gene: .; CDR3aa: CASSRGQQEAFF; CDR3nt: TGTGCCAGCAGTCGAGGGCAGCAGGAAGCTTTCTTT
abundance: .; v_gene: TRBV27; j_gene: TRBJ1-6; d_gene: .; CDR3aa: CASSSSSSPLHF; CDR3nt: TGTGCCAGCAGTTCCAGTTCCTCACCCCTCCACTTT
abundance: few; v_gene: TRBV5-1; j_gene: TRBJ2-5; d_gene: TRBD2; CDR3aa: CASSLGGGGAEETQYF; CDR3nt: TGCGCCAGCAGCTTGGGGGGCGGGGGGGCCGAAGAGACCCAGTACTTC
abundance: .; v_gene: TRBV6-5; j_gene: TRBJ2-5; d_gene: TRBD2; CDR3aa: CASSYSGLADQETQYF; CDR3nt: TGTGCCAGCAGTTACTCGGGACTAGCGGACCAAGAGACCCAGTACTTC
abundance: .; v_gene: TRBV5-6; j_gene: TRBJ1-6; d_gene: .; CDR3aa: CASSLTHYNSPLHF; CDR3nt: TGTGCCAGCAGCTTGACACATTATAATTCACCCCTCCACTTT
abundance: .; v_gene: TRBV7-2; j_gene: TRBJ2-5; d_gene: .; CDR3aa: CASSLDWTTKETQYF; CDR3nt: TGTGCCAGCAGCTTAGATTGGACTACCAAAGAGACCCAGTACTTC
abundance: .; v_gene: TRBV5-6; j_gene: TRBJ2-7; d_gene: TRBD1; CDR3aa: CASSFRGPSSYEQYF; CDR3nt: TGTGCCAGCAGCTTCAGGGGGCCCTCCTCCTACGAGCAGTACTTC
abundance: .; v_gene: TRBV7-8; j_gene: TRBJ2-3; d_gene: TRBD2; CDR3aa: CASGGTSGPPTDTQYF; CDR3nt: TGTGCCAGCGGCGGGACTAGCGGTCCTCCGACAGATACGCAGTATTTT
abundance: few; v_gene: TRBV9; j_gene: TRBJ2-1; d_gene: TRBD2; CDR3aa: CASSVRSSGGANEQFF; CDR3nt: TGTGCCAGCAGCGTGAGGTCTAGCGGGGGGGCCAATGAGCAGTTCTTC
abundance: .; v_gene: TRBV20-1; j_gene: TRBJ1-5; d_gene: .; CDR3aa: CSAGAQPQHF; CDR3nt: TGCAGTGCTGGGGCCCAGCCCCAGCATTTT
abundance: .; v_gene: TRBV3-1/TRBV3-2; j_gene: TRBJ2-7; d_gene: .; CDR3aa: CASSQGTVSYEQYF; CDR3nt: TGTGCCAGCAGCCAAGGGACAGTCTCCTACGAGCAGTACTTC
abundance: .; v_gene: TRBV23-1; j_gene: TRBJ1-5; d_gene: TRBD1; CDR3aa: CASSLRTGGPNQPQHF; CDR3nt: TGCGCCAGCAGTCTAAGGACAGGGGGCCCCAATCAGCCCCAGCATTTT
abundance: .; v_gene: TRBV19; j_gene: TRBJ2-2; d_gene: .; CDR3aa: CASKVDSFTGELFF; CDR3nt: TGTGCCAGTAAAGTTGACTCATTCACCGGGGAGCTGTTTTTT
abundance: .; v_gene: TRBV27; j_gene: TRBJ2-2; d_gene: .; CDR3aa: CASTQGHTGELFF; CDR3nt: TGTGCCAGCACCCAGGGGCACACCGGGGAGCTGTTTTTT
abundance: .; v_gene: TRBV3-1/TRBV3-2; j_gene: TRBJ2-1; d_gene: TRBD1; CDR3aa: CASSLRQGTYNEQFF; CDR3nt: TGTGCCAGCAGCCTTCGACAGGGGACTTACAATGAGCAGTTCTTC
abundance: .; v_gene: TRBV27; j_gene: TRBJ2-3; d_gene: .; CDR3aa: CASSPSVTDTQYF; CDR3nt: TGTGCCAGTTCCCCTTCTGTCACAGATACGCAGTATTTT
abundance: .; v_gene: TRBV19; j_gene: TRBJ2-1; d_gene: .; CDR3aa: CASKGQQGGNEQFF; CDR3nt: TGTGCCAGTAAAGGTCAGCAAGGCGGGAATGAGCAGTTCTTC
abundance: .; v_gene: TRBV9; j_gene: TRBJ2-5; d_gene: .; CDR3aa: CASSVMDSRETQYF; CDR3nt: TGTGCCAGCAGCGTAATGGACAGTCGAGAGACCCAGTACTTC
abundance: .; v_gene: TRBV5-1; j_gene: TRBJ2-3; d_gene: .; CDR3aa: CASSLAAGDTDTQYF; CDR3nt: TGCGCCAGCAGCTTGGCGGCAGGGGACACAGATACGCAGTATTTT
abundance: .; v_gene: TRBV7-8; j_gene: TRBJ2-1; d_gene: TRBD1; CDR3aa: CASSGQGSYNEQFF; CDR3nt: TGTGCCAGCAGTGGACAGGGGTCCTACAATGAGCAGTTCTTC